What follows are 9 T cell receptor beta chains derived from one specimen sequenced in a study of breast tumors, draining lymph nodes, adjacent tissues. Using its own MiXCR run on the multiplex PCR reads, TCRdb lists one record per CDR3 protein. Of 25,000 or so distinct CDR3 sequences detected, roughly three quarters appear once; the ten largest clones hold about 22%. The sample was tumor-adjacent breast tissue. These receptors were collected from a female donor with breast cancer. Some clones in this sample may be carry-over from other donors' samples.

This clonotype appeared a few times. The genes are TRBV29-1 and TRBJ1-4; no clear D. The CDR3 has 11 residues. V was cut by 7 bases and J by 8 bases, with 11 bases left in between. Germline CDR1 SQVTM, CDR2 ANQGSEA. The CDR3 DNA sequence: TGCAGCGGGGTACTGGGGGAAAAACTGTTTTTT. Translated, it gives CSGVLGEKLFF.

This clonotype ranks as medium-sized. V and J are TRBV2 and TRBJ1-2, with a possible D match to TRBD1 (6 bases). The CDR3 spans 15 residues. CDR1 and CDR2 (germline): SNHLY, FYNNEI. V lost 7 bases and J 2 bases, leaving 17 bases between the germline ends. This CDR3 is CASKRAGASNYGYTF. The CDR3 bases are TGTGCCAGCAAGAGGGCAGGGGCCTCAAACTATGGCTACACCTTC.

This clonotype has only a few counts. The chain is built from TRBV29-1 and TRBJ2-1, with D unclear. CDR3 length equals 13 residues. CDR1 and CDR2 (germline): SQVTM, ANQGSEA. The V gene lost 0 bases and the J gene lost 9 bases, with 12 bases spanning the gap. CDR3 in DNA: TGCAGCGTTGAAGATGGGCTAGTTCCTGAGCAGTTCTTC. This gives the protein CSVEDGLVPEQFF.

V and J are TRBV5-6 and TRBJ2-7, with D maybe TRBD1 (6 bases). CDR1 and CDR2 (germline): SGHDT, YYEEEE. The germline V and J ends were trimmed by 4 bases and 5 bases, with 13 bases remaining between them. CDR3 length equals 13 residues. The CDR3 region is CASSKTGTNEQYF. The CDR3 coding sequence is TGTGCCAGCAGCAAGACCGGGACAAACGAGCAGTACTTC. Full variable domain (rest looked up from reference TRBV5-6 and TRBJ2-7): DAGVTQSPTHLIKTRGQQVTLRCSPKSGHDTVSWYQQALGQGPQFIFQYYEEEERQRGNFPDRFSGHQFPNYSSELNVNALLLGDSALYLCASSKTGTNEQYFGPGTRLTVT.

The chain joins TRBV6-5 to TRBJ2-7; TRBD1 agrees at 7 bases. Germline CDR1 is MNHEY and CDR2 is SVGAGI. Trimming cost V 2 bases and J 6 bases; bases outside gene matches: 7. The CDR3 runs 14 residues. CDR3 DNA sequence: TGTGCCAGCAGTTACACAGGACAGGCCTCCGAGCAGTACTTC. Amino acids: CASSYTGQASEQYF.

This clonotype has just a few counts. The chain has TRBV11-1 and TRBJ1-1; no clear D. The germline V gene has CDR1 SGHAT and CDR2 FQDESV (reference sequence). CDR3 length: 14 residues. Between the trimmed V and J ends, which lost 6 bases and 1 base, there was a span of 12 bases. The CDR3, as DNA: TGTGCCAGCAGTACCCGGAGACGGAACACTGAAGCTTTCTTT. Its translation is CASSTRRRNTEAFF.

The V and J genes are TRBV6-4 and TRBJ2-2; 11 bases are shared with TRBD2. Germline V gene sequence: CDR1 MRHNA, CDR2 SNTAGT. The trim removed 2 bases at V and 4 bases at J, leaving 6 bases unmatched. The CDR3 covers 17 residues. Here the CDR3 reads CASSDPGLAEFTGELFF. The DNA of the CDR3 is TGTGCCAGCAGTGACCCGGGACTAGCGGAGTTCACCGGGGAGCTGTTTTTT.

The V and J genes are TRBV6-5 and TRBJ1-3; D gene unclear. Trimming cost V 7 bases and J 1 base, with 14 bases left between them. Germline V CDR1 and CDR2: MNHEY, SVGAGI. This CDR3 is 15 amino acids long. For the CDR3, the DNA is TGTGCCAGCATCCCCGGCGCGTCTTCTGGAAACACCATATATTTT. Translation gives CASIPGASSGNTIYF.

The genes are TRBV5-1 and TRBJ2-3, with D unresolved. Germline CDR1 SGHRS, CDR2 YFSETQ. Trimming removed 4 bases from V and 0 bases from J, with 18 bases in between. The CDR3 consists of 17 residues. The CDR3: CASSQDGSSASTDTQYF. Written as DNA, the CDR3 is TGCGCCAGCAGCCAGGACGGGTCCTCGGCAAGCACAGATACGCAGTATTTT.